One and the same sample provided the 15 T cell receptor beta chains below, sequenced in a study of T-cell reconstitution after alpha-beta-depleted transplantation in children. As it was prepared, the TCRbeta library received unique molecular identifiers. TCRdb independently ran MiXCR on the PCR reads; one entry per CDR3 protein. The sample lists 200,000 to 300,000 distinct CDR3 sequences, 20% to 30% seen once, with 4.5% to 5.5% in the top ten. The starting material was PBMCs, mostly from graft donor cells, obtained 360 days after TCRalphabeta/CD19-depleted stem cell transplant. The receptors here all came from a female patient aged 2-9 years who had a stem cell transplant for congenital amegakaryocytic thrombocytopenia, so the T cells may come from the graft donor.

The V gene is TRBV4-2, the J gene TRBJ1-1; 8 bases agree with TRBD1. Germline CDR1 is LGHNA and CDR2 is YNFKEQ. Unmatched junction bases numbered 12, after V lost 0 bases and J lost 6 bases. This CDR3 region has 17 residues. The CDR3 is CASSQEFSQGARAEAFF. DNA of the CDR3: TGTGCCAGCAGCCAAGAGTTTTCCCAGGGGGCTCGGGCTGAAGCTTTCTTT.

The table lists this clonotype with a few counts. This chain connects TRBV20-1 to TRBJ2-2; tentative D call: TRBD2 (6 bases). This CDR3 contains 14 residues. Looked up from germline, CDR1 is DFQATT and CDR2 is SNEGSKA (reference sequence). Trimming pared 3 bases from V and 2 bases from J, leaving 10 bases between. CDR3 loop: CSARPGVNTGELFF. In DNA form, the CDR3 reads TGCAGTGCTAGGCCGGGAGTAAACACCGGGGAGCTGTTTTTT.

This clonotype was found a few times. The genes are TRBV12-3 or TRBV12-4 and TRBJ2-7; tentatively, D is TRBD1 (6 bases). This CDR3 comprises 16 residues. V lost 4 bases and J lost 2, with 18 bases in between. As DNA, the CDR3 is TGTGCCAGCAGTTCTGAGACACAGGGCGGTCCCTACGAGCAGTACTTC. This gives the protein CASSSETQGGPYEQYF.

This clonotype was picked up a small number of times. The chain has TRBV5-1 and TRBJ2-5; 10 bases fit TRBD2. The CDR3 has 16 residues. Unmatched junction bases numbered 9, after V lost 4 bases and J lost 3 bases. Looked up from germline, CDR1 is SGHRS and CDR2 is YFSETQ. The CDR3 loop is CASSAPGTSEKETQYF. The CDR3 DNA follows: TGCGCCAGCAGCGCACCCGGGACTAGCGAAAAAGAGACCCAGTACTTC.

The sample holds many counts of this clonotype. The CDR3 loop is CASSQDRGTAGNTIYF. CDR3 sequence (DNA): TGCGCCAGCAGCCAAGATCGTGGGACAGCAGGAAACACCATATATTTT. The chain couples TRBV4-3 to TRBJ1-3; 7 nucleotides align to TRBD1. The CDR3 sequence is 16 residues long. V trimming: 0 bases; J trimming: 4 bases; junction bases outside the gene matches: 6. Germline V gene sequence: CDR1 LGHNA, CDR2 YSLEER.

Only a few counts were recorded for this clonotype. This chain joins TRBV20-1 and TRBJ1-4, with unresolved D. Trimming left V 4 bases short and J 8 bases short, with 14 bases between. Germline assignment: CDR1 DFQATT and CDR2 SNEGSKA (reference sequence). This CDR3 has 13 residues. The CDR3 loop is CSAKHGGGEKLFF. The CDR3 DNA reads TGCAGTGCTAAACACGGAGGAGGCGAAAAACTGTTTTTT.

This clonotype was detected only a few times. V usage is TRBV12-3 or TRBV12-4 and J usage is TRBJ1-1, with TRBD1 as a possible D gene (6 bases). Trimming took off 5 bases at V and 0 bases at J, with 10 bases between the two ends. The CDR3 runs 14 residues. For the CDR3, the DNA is TGTGCCAGCAGTCACCCAGGGGTGAACACTGAAGCTTTCTTT. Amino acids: CASSHPGVNTEAFF.

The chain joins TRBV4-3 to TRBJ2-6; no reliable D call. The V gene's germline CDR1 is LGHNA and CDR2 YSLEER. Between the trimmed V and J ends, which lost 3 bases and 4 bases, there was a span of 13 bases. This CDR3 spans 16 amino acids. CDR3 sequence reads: CASSHLASAGANVLTF. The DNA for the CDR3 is TGCGCCAGCAGCCACCTTGCGAGCGCCGGGGCCAACGTCCTGACTTTC.

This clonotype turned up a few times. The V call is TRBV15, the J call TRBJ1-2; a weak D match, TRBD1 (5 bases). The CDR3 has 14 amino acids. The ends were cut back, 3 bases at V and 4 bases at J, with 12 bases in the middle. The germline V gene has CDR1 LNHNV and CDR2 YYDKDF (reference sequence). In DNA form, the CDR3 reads TGTGCCACCAGCAGGGGACCAAGCCTCTATGGCTACACCTTC. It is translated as CATSRGPSLYGYTF.

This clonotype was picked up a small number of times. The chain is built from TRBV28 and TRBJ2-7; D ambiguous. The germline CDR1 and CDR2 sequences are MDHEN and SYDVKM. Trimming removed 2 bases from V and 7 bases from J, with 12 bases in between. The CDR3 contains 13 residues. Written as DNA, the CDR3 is TGTGCCAGCAGTTTAAGACCCCGTGGGGAGCAGTACTTC. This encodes CASSLRPRGEQYF.

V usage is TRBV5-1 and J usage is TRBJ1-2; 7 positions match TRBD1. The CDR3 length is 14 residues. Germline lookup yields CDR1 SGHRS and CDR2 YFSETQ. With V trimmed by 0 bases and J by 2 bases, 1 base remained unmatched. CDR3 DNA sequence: TGCGCCAGCAGCTTGGGGGACAGAAACTATGGCTACACCTTC. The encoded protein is CASSLGDRNYGYTF.

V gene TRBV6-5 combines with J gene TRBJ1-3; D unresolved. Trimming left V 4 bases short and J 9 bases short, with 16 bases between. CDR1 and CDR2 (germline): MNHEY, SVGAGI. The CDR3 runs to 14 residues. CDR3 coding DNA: TGTGCCAGCAGTTCTCTACAGCGAGGACGCACCATATATTTT. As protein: CASSSLQRGRTIYF.

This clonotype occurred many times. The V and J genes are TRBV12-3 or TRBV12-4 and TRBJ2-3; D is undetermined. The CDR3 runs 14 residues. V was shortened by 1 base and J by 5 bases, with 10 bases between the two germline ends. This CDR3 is CASSLDSGRDTQYF. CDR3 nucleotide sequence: TGTGCCAGCAGTTTAGACAGTGGTAGAGATACGCAGTATTTT.

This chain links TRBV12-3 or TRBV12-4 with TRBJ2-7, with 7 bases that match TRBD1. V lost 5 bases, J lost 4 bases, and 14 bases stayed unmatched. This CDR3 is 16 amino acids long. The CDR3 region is CASSHHHPTGMYEQYF. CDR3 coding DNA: TGTGCCAGCAGTCACCACCATCCGACAGGGATGTACGAGCAGTACTTC.

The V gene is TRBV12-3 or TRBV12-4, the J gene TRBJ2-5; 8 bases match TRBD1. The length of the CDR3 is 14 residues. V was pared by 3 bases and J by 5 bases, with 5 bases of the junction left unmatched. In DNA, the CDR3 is TGTGCCAGCAGTTTCAGACAGGGGCACGAGACCCAGTACTTC. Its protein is CASSFRQGHETQYF.